Below, 4 T cell receptor beta chains from the same sample are listed, as sequenced in a study of cytomegalovirus exposure and HLA in healthy donors. A multiplex PCR was run with 60 Vbeta primers and 13 Jbeta primers. Assay: immunoSEQ multiplex PCR; the TCRdb copy retains only in-frame clones and omits some. The sample is made up of roughly 40,000 clones, and the top ten hold 1% to 1.5% of it. The sample taken for sequencing was PBMCs. The receptor source for this set is a man in his thirties or forties in good health and CMV-seronegative.

Details on this clone: The same CDR3 also results from other DNA sequences found in this sample. The CDR3 sequence is CASSPRRDTQYF. The CDR3 nucleotides read TGTGCCAGCTCACCCCGCCGGGATACGCAGTATTTT. V and J are TRBV18 and TRBJ2-3; D call uncertain. Germline V CDR1 and CDR2: KGHSH, LQKENI. There are 12 residues in the CDR3. Trimming cost V 3 bases and J 6 bases, with 7 bases left between them.

The chain joins TRBV5-5 to TRBJ1-4, with no clear D. This CDR3 comprises 15 residues. Germline assignment: CDR1 SGHKS and CDR2 YYEKEE (reference sequence). Between the trimmed V and J ends, which lost 6 bases and 0 bases, there was a span of 12 bases. CDR3 in DNA: TGTGCCAGCACTCTAGGTCCAGCAACTAATGAAAAACTGTTTTTT. This codes for CASTLGPATNEKLFF. The complete variable domain, with remaining parts taken from reference TRBV5-5 and TRBJ1-4, reads DAGVTQSPTHLIKTRGQQVTLRCSPISGHKSVSWYQQVLGQGPQFIFQYYEKEERGRGNFPDRFSARQFPNYSSELNVNALLLGDSALYLCASTLGPATNEKLFFGSGTQLSVL.

The V call is TRBV29-1, the J call TRBJ2-7, with 9 bases lining up with TRBD2. The CDR3 is 13 amino acids. Germline CDR1 and CDR2: SQVTM and ANQGSEA. J was trimmed by 2 bases and V by 5 bases; bases with no gene match: 4. For the CDR3, the DNA is TGCAGCGTTCGACTAGCGGAGACCTACGAGCAGTACTTC. Its translation: CSVRLAETYEQYF.

The chain joins TRBV6-5 to TRBJ2-1, with TRBD2 matching 10 bases. The CDR3 is 15 residues long. V lost 5 bases, J lost 3 bases, and 4 bases stayed unmatched. Germline V CDR1 and CDR2: MNHEY, SVGAGI. This CDR3 is CASSRTSGNYNEQFF. The CDR3 DNA reads as TGTGCCAGCAGTCGCACTAGCGGGAACTACAATGAGCAGTTCTTC.